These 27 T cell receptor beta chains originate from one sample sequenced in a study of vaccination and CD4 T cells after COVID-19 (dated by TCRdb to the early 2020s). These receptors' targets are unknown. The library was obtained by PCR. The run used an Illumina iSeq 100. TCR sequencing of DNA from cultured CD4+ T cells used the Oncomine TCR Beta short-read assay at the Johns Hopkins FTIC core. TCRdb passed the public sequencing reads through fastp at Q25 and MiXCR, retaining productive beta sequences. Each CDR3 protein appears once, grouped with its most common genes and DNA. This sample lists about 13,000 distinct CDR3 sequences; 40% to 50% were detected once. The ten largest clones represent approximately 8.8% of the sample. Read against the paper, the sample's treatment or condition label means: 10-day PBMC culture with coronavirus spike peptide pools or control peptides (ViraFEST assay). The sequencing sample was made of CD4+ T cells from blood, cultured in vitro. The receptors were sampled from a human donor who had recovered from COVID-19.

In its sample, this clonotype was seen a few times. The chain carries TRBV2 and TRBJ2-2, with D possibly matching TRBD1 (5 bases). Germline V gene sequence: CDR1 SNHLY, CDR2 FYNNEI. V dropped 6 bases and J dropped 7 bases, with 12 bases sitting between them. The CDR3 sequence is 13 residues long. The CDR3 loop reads CASRPGLVGELFF. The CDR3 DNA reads TGTGCCAGCAGACCAGGGTTGGTCGGGGAGCTGTTTTTT.

Written as DNA, the CDR3 is TGTGCCAGCAGTCTTAACAGGAACCAGCAGTACTTC. As protein: CASSLNRNQQYF. J is TRBJ2-7 and V is TRBV7-9; TRBD1 might be the D (5 bases). CDR1 and CDR2 from the germline V gene are SEHNR and FQNEAQ (reference sequence). V gave up 6 bases and J gave up 8 bases, with 14 bases separating them. This CDR3 is built from 12 residues. The whole variable domain, remainder taken from reference TRBV7-9 and TRBJ2-7, is DTGVSQNPRHKITKRGQNVTFRCDPISEHNRLYWYRQTLGQGPEFLTYFQNEAQLEKSRLLSDRFSAERPKGSFSTLEIQRTEQGDSAMYLCASSLNRNQQYFGPGTRLTVT.

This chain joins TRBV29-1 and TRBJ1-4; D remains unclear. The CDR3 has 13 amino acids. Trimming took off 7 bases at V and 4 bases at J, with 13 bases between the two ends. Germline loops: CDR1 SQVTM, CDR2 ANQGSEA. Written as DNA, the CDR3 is TGCAGCGCCAGAGACACCTATAATGAAAAACTGTTTTTT. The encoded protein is CSARDTYNEKLFF.

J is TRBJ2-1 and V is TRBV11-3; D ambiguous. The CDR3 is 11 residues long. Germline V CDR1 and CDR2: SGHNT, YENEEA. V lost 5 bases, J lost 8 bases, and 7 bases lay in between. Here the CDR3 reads CASSARDEQFF. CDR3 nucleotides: TGTGCCAGCAGCGCAAGGGATGAGCAGTTCTTC.

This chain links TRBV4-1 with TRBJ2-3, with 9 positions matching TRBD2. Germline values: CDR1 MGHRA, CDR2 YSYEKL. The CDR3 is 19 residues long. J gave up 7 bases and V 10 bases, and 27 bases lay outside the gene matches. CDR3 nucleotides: TGCGCCACCGCCTTATTCCCCAGAGGGCGGGGGGGTACACAAAATACGCAGTATTTT. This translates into CATALFPRGRGGTQNTQYF.

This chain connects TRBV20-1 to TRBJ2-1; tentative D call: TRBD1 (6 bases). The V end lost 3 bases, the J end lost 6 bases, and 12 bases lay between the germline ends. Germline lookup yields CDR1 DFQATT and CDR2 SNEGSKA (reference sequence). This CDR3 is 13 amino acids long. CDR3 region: CSARGTLPNEQFF. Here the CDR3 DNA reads TGCAGTGCTAGGGGGACACTCCCCAATGAGCAGTTCTTC.

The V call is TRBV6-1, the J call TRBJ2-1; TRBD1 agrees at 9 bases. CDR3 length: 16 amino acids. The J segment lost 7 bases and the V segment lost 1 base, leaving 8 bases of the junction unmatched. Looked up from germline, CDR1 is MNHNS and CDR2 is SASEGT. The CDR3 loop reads CASSEGHRGPLNEQFF. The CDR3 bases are TGTGCCAGCAGTGAAGGGCACAGGGGGCCCTTAAATGAGCAGTTCTTC.

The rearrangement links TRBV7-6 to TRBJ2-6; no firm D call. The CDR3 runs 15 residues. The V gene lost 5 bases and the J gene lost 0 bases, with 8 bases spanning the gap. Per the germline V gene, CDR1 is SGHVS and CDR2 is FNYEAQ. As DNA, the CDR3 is TGTGCCAGCAGCACGGCCCACTCTGGGGCCAACGTCCTGACTTTC. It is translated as CASSTAHSGANVLTF.

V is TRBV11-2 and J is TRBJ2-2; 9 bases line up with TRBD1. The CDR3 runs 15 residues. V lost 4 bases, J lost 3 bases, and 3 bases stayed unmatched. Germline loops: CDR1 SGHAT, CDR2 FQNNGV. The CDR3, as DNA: TGTGCCAGCAGCTCTGGGACAGGGTACACCGGGGAGCTGTTTTTT. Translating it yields CASSSGTGYTGELFF.

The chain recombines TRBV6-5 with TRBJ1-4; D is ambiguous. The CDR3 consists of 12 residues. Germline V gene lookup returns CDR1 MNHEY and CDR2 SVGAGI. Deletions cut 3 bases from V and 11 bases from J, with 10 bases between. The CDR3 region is CASSYVDAKLFF. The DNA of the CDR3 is TGTGCCAGCAGTTATGTGGACGCCAAACTGTTTTTT.

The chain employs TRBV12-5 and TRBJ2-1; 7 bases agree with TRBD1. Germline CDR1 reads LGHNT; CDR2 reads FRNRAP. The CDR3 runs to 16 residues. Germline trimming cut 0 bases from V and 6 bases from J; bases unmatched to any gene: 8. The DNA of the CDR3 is TGTGCTAGTGGTTTGGTTGGGACAGCCTTACCCAATGAGCAGTTCTTC. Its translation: CASGLVGTALPNEQFF.

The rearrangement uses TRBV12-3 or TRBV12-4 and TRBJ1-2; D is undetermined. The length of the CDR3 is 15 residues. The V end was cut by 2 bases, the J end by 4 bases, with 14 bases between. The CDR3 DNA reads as TGTGCCAGCAGTTTAAGGGCAACTAGTCCCTATGGCTACACCTTC. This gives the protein CASSLRATSPYGYTF.

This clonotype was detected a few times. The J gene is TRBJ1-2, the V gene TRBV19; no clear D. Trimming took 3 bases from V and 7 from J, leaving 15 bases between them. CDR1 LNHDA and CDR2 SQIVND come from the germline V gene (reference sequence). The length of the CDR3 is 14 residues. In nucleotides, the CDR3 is TGTGCCAGTAGTATGGACGGGATAGGACTTGGCTACACCTTC. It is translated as CASSMDGIGLGYTF.

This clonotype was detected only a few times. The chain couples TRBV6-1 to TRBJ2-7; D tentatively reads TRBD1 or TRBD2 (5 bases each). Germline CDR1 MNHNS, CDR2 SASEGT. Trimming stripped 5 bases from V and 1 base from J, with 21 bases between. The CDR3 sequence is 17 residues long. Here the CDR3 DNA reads TGTGCCAGCAGTAAGTGGTCCCGGGACGGCGTATCCTACGAGCAGTACTTC. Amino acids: CASSKWSRDGVSYEQYF.

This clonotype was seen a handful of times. The CDR3 DNA follows: TGTGCCTGGAGACTGGGACAGACTAATTCACCCCTCCACTTT. It codes for CAWRLGQTNSPLHF. The V gene is TRBV30, the J gene TRBJ1-6, with 7 bases matching TRBD1. Germline V gene sequence: CDR1 GTSNPN, CDR2 SVGIG (reference sequence). V trimming: 3 bases; J trimming: 6 bases; junction bases outside the gene matches: 5. This CDR3 is 14 amino acids long.

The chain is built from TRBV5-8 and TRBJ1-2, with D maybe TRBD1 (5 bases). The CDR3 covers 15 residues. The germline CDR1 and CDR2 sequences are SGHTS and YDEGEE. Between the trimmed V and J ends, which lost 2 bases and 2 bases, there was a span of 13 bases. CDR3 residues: CASSLTGLRNYGYTF. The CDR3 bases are TGTGCCAGCAGCTTAACGGGACTTAGGAACTATGGCTACACCTTC.

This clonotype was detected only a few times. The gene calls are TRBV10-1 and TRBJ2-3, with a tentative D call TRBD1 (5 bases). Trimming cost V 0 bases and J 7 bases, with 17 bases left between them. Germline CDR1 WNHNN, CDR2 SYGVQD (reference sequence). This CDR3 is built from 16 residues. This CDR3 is CASSESAGPTLNTQYF. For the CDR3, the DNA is TGCGCCAGCAGTGAGTCCGCAGGGCCGACCCTCAATACGCAGTATTTT.

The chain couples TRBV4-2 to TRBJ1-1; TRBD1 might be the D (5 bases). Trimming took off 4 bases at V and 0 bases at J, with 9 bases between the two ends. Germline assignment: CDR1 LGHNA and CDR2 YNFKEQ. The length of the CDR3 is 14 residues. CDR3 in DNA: TGTGCCAGCAGCCGATCAGGGTTGAACACTGAAGCTTTCTTT. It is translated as CASSRSGLNTEAFF.

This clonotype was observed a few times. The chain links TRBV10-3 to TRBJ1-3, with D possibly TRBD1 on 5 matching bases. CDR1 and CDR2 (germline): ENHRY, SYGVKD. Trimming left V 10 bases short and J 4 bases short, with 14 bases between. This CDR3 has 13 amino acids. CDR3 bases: TGTGCCACCTCGGGACTTTACGGAAACACCATATATTTT. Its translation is CATSGLYGNTIYF.

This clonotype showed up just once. CDR3 nucleotides: TGTGCCAGCAGTATGGAGGGAGCAAGGGCCTACGAGCAGTACTTC. Amino acid sequence: CASSMEGARAYEQYF. The chain carries TRBV6-1 and TRBJ2-7; a possible D gene is TRBD2 (6 bases). This CDR3 comprises 15 residues. Germline V gene lookup returns CDR1 MNHNS and CDR2 SASEGT. V lost 5 bases and J lost 2, with 16 bases in between.

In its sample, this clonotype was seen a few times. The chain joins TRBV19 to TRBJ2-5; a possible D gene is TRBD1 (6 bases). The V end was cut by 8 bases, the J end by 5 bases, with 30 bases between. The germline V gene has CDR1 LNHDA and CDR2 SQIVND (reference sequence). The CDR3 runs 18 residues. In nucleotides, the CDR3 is TGTGCCAGTGCGGACTCTATCGGACAGCTATCCCGATGGGAGACCCAGTACTTC. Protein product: CASADSIGQLSRWETQYF. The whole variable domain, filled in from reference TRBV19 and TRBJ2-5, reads DGGITQSPKYLFRKEGQNVTLSCEQNLNHDAMYWYRQDPGQGLRLIYYSQIVNDFQKGDIAEGYSVSREKKESFPLTVTSAQKNPTAFYLCASADSIGQLSRWETQYFGPGTRLLVL.

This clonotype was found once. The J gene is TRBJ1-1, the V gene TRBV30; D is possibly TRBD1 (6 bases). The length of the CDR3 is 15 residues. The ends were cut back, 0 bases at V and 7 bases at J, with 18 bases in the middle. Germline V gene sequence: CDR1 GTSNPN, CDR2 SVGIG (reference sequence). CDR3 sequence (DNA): TGTGCCTGGAGTGTACAGGGTCGACAATGGGGTGAAGCTTTCTTT. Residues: CAWSVQGRQWGEAFF.

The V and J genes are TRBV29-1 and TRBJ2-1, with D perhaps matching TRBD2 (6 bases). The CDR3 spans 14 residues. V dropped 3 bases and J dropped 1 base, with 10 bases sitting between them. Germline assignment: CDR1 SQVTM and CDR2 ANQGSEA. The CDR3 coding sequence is TGCAGCGTTGAGCGGAGGGCATCCTACAATGAGCAGTTCTTC. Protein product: CSVERRASYNEQFF.

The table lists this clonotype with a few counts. The CDR3 here is CASSLHGGTVYTEAFF. The DNA for the CDR3 is TGTGCCAGCAGCCTCCATGGAGGGACGGTGTACACTGAAGCTTTCTTT. The chain is built from TRBV27 and TRBJ1-1; weak D call: TRBD1 (5 bases). Trimming left V 6 bases short and J 3 bases short, with 20 bases between. Germline V gene data show CDR1 as MNHEY and CDR2 as SMNVEV (reference sequence). The CDR3 is made up of 16 amino acids.

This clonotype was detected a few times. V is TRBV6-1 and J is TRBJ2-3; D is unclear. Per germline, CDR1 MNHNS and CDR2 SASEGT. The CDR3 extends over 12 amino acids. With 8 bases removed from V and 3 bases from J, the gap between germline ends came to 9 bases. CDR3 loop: CASQRTTDTQYF. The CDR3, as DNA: TGTGCCAGCCAGCGAACGACAGATACGCAGTATTTT.

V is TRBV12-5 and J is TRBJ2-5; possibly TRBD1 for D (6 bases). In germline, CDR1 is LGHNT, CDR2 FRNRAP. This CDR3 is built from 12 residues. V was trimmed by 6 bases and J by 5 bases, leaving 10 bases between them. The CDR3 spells CASGGAGETQYF. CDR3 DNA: TGTGCTAGTGGGGGGGCTGGGGAGACCCAGTACTTC.

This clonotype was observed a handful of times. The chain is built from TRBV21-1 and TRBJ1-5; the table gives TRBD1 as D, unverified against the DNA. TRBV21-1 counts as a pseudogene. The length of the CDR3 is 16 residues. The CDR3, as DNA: TGTGCCAGCAACCCGAAACAGGAAGGGGGAGGTGCGCCCCAGCATTTT. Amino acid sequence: CASNPKQEGGGAPQHF.